This is a list of T cell receptor beta chains from one sample in a study of breast tumors, draining lymph nodes, adjacent tissues. A single record per CDR3 protein comes from TCRdb applying MiXCR to the multiplex PCR reads. This sample has some 100,000 distinct CDR3 sequences, with around 21% found just once. What was sequenced was axillary lymph node tissue. These receptors were taken from a female donor with breast cancer. Some clones in this sample may be carry-over from other donors' samples. CDR3s leave out the opening cysteine and the closing phenylalanine or tryptophan. Fields, in order: clone size, J gene, V gene, CDR3 protein. Some rows mark clone size as missing; the rest say once, few, many or name a class of expanded clone.

size: many; J: TRBJ2-1; V: TRBV6-4; CDR3: ASSESGGVNEQF
size: many; J: TRBJ2-7; V: TRBV2; CDR3: ASSEGRGQGKREQY
size: many; J: TRBJ1-4; V: TRBV2; CDR3: ASSERRAFPEKLF
size: NA; J: TRBJ2-6; V: TRBV30; CDR3: ASDRRLSGANVLT
size: many; J: TRBJ1-2; V: TRBV7-3; CDR3: ASSPGDRSYGYT
size: once; J: TRBJ2-1; V: TRBV3-1; CDR3: ASSQDGIAGAFHNEQF
size: many; J: TRBJ2-5; V: TRBV10-1; CDR3: ASSARPGGTQY
size: many; J: TRBJ2-7; V: TRBV7-9; CDR3: ASSSGRAYEQY
size: many; J: TRBJ1-2; V: TRBV20-1; CDR3: SAATVVGGYT
size: many; J: TRBJ1-6; V: TRBV11-2; CDR3: ASRPTGGNSPLH
size: many; J: TRBJ2-7; V: TRBV19; CDR3: ASMGGTSYEQY
size: NA; J: TRBJ1-2; V: TRBV7-2; CDR3: ASSLEVGRRGYT
size: many; J: TRBJ2-7; V: TRBV5-1; CDR3: ASSGLQGNYEQY
size: NA; J: TRBJ1-4; V: TRBV10-3; CDR3: AISERGADGKLF
size: NA; J: TRBJ2-1; V: TRBV7-3; CDR3: ASSSGTSGLNEQF
size: NA; J: TRBJ2-7; V: TRBV6-1; CDR3: ASSQTGSQEQY
size: many; J: TRBJ2-3; V: TRBV4-1; CDR3: ASSQAFVTDTQY
size: many; J: TRBJ1-2; V: TRBV6-1; CDR3: ASSLSMDVNYGYT
size: many; J: TRBJ2-7; V: TRBV11-2; CDR3: ASSETGGVYEQY
size: NA; J: TRBJ2-5; V: TRBV12-3/TRBV12-4; CDR3: ASLLAGGRETQY
size: NA; J: TRBJ1-1; V: TRBV30; CDR3: AWSLQRHTEAF